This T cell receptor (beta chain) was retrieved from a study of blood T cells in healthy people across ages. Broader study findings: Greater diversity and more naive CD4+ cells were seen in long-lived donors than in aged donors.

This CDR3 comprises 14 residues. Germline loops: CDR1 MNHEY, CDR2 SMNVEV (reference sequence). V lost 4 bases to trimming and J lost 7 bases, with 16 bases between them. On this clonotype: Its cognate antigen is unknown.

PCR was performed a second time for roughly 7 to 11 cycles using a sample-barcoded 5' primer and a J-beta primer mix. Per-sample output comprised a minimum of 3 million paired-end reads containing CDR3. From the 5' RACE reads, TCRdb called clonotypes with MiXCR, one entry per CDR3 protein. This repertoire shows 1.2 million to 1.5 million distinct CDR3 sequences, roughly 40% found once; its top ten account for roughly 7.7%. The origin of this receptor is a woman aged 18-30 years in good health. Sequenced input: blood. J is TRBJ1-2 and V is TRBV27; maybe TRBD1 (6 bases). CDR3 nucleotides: TGTGCCAGCAGTTCTAGGGGGAGTAATGGTGGCTACACCTTC. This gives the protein CASSSRGSNGGYTF.